One sample yielded the 16 T cell receptor beta chains listed below, sequenced in a study of blood T cell repertoires in COVID-19. Sequencing was performed with immunoSEQ multiplex PCR; in TCRdb, only in-frame clones are kept and a portion is missing. The table shows over 150,000 clones, with approximately 83% occurring only once. Sequencing was carried out using peripheral blood. The receptor set was obtained from a woman in her forties with COVID-19, enrolled during active disease.

Notes on this clone: The sample has other DNA sequences that encode this CDR3 too. The chain uses TRBV7-9 and TRBJ1-1; D remains unclear. The germline gives CDR1 SEHNR, CDR2 FQNEAQ (reference sequence). V lost 1 base and J lost 5, with 5 bases in between. This CDR3 comprises 12 residues. CDR3 coding DNA: TGTGCCAGCAGCTTAGGTTCAACTGAAGCTTTCTTT. It encodes CASSLGSTEAFF.

DNA for the CDR3: TGTGCCAGCAGCCATAGGACGGGAAATAATGAAAAACTGTTTTTT. Amino acid sequence: CASSHRTGNNEKLFF. The rearrangement uses TRBV3-1 (or the pseudogene TRBV3-2) and TRBJ1-4; D gene unclear. Germline CDR1 LGHDT, CDR2 YNNKEL (reference sequence). The CDR3 has 15 amino acids. V gave up 3 bases and J gave up 4 bases, with 12 bases separating them.

CDR3 DNA sequence: TGTGCCAGCAGCCCGGGGGCCTACGAGCAGTACTTC. As protein: CASSPGAYEQYF. This sequence joins TRBV7-8 and TRBJ2-7; a weak D match, TRBD2 (6 bases). Between the trimmed V and J ends, which lost 5 bases and 2 bases, there was a span of 7 bases. Germline values: CDR1 SGHVS, CDR2 FQNEAQ. The CDR3 totals 12 residues.

The chain couples TRBV4-1 to TRBJ2-2; 9 positions agree with TRBD1. CDR3 size: 16 residues. Germline CDR1 and CDR2: MGHRA and YSYEKL. The trim removed 8 bases at V and 2 bases at J, leaving 9 bases unmatched. CDR3 nucleotide sequence: TGCGCCAGCGGCGTACAGGGGGCCCCAAACACCGGGGAGCTGTTTTTT. This translates into CASGVQGAPNTGELFF.

The chain couples TRBV11-2 to TRBJ1-2, with D uncertain. The CDR3 runs to 14 residues. Between the trimmed V and J ends, which lost 2 bases and 6 bases, there was a span of 13 bases. The V gene's germline CDR1 is SGHAT and CDR2 FQNNGV. The CDR3 is CASSLQVNGDGYTF. CDR3 DNA sequence: TGTGCCAGCAGCTTACAGGTTAACGGGGATGGCTACACCTTC.

The V call is TRBV3-1 (or the pseudogene TRBV3-2), the J call TRBJ1-3; D remains unclear. Looked up from germline, CDR1 is LGHDT and CDR2 is YNNKEL (reference sequence). V lost 4 bases and J lost 0, with 10 bases in between. The length of the CDR3 is 15 residues. The CDR3 DNA follows: TGTGCCAGCAGCCCCCCGAGAGTCTCTGGAAACACCATATATTTT. As protein: CASSPPRVSGNTIYF.

The genes are TRBV9 and TRBJ2-7, with a weak D call TRBD1 (5 bases). Germline-derived CDR1 and CDR2 are SGDLS and YYNGEE. Deletions cut 3 bases from V and 4 bases from J, with 23 bases between. The CDR3 consists of 17 residues. The CDR3 DNA sequence: TGTGCCAGCAGCGCATATCGGTCCCCAGGGATAGGATACGAGCAGTACTTC. Its protein is CASSAYRSPGIGYEQYF.

In its sample, this clone was seen a few times. This chain connects TRBV5-6 to TRBJ1-2; TRBD1 agrees at 7 bases. J lost 4 bases, V lost 5 bases, and 14 bases had no gene match. There are 16 residues in the CDR3. Germline lookup yields CDR1 SGHDT and CDR2 YYEEEE. CDR3 bases: TGTGCCAGCAGGGCAGACAGGGACCTATACCGCTATGGCTACACCTTC. Protein product: CASRADRDLYRYGYTF.

This clone has a single count. The chain recombines TRBV19 with TRBJ1-5, with a possible D match to TRBD1 (5 bases). CDR1 and CDR2 (germline): LNHDA, SQIVND (reference sequence). This CDR3 has 12 amino acids. Between the trimmed V and J ends, which lost 7 bases and 7 bases, there was a span of 11 bases. In DNA, the CDR3 is TGTGCCAGTAAGCCAGGGCCCCAGCCCCAGCATTTT. Protein sequence: CASKPGPQPQHF.

V and J are TRBV11-3 and TRBJ1-5; unclear D gene. CDR3 length equals 13 residues. V was clipped by 5 bases and J by 4 bases, with 9 bases between them. CDR1 is SGHNT and CDR2 is YENEEA in the germline V gene. This CDR3 reads CASSRGGNQPQHF. For the CDR3, the DNA is TGTGCCAGCAGCCGAGGAGGGAATCAGCCCCAGCATTTT.

This clone was recorded once. The CDR3, as DNA: TGCGCCAGCAGCTTGGGGCAGGGCCGTGAAAAACTGTTTTTT. It encodes CASSLGQGREKLFF. This chain uses TRBV5-1 with TRBJ1-4, with a weak D call TRBD1 (5 bases). Germline V CDR1 and CDR2: SGHRS, YFSETQ. The CDR3 consists of 14 residues. V was pared by 0 bases and J by 7 bases, with 10 bases between.

The genes are TRBV6-5 and TRBJ2-7; D perhaps matches TRBD1 (5 bases). V was clipped by 6 bases and J by 3 bases, with 6 bases between them. This CDR3 is built from 11 residues. Germline assignment: CDR1 MNHEY and CDR2 SVGAGI. CDR3: CASSTGYEQYF. CDR3 sequence (DNA): TGTGCCAGCAGCACAGGCTACGAGCAGTACTTC.

This clone qualifies as medium-sized (0.01 to 0.1%). The chain couples TRBV5-1 to TRBJ1-2; weak D call: TRBD1 (5 bases). V lost 4 bases and J 2 bases, leaving 15 bases between the germline ends. Per germline, CDR1 SGHRS and CDR2 YFSETQ. The CDR3 covers 15 residues. CDR3 sequence reads: CASSQAREGNYGYTF. Here the CDR3 DNA reads TGCGCCAGCAGCCAAGCCAGGGAGGGAAACTATGGCTACACCTTC.

The chain is built from TRBV12-3 or TRBV12-4 and TRBJ1-6; TRBD1 matches at 7 bases. The CDR3 totals 13 residues. Unmatched junction bases numbered 5, after V lost 8 bases and J lost 7 bases. The CDR3 spells CASGQAENSPLHF. In nucleotides, the CDR3 is TGTGCCAGCGGACAGGCCGAGAATTCACCCCTCCACTTT.

The chain joins TRBV28 to TRBJ2-4; weak D call: TRBD1 (6 bases). CDR1 MDHEN and CDR2 SYDVKM come from the germline V gene. There are 13 residues in the CDR3. The V end was cut by 9 bases, the J end by 3 bases, with 12 bases between. The CDR3 protein is CASLQGDKNIQYF. The CDR3 DNA follows: TGTGCCAGTCTACAGGGAGACAAAAACATTCAGTACTTC.

This clone was seen at least ten times. This chain joins TRBV7-9 and TRBJ2-1; D is ambiguous. Per germline, CDR1 SEHNR and CDR2 FQNEAQ (reference sequence). The CDR3 has 13 residues. Trimming took off 4 bases at V and 5 bases at J, with 9 bases between the two ends. The CDR3 sequence: CASSSPTNNEQFF. CDR3 in DNA: TGTGCCAGCAGCTCCCCGACAAACAATGAGCAGTTCTTC.